This T cell receptor (beta chain) came from a study of CD8+ T cells in alopecia areata. As for the study in general: Tofacitinib exposure lasted 6 to 18 months, followed by 6 months off drug. By percentage of affected scalp area, the severity of treated patients was scored. The study's findings and limits: Sharing of TCRs across patients appeared less clear than in mice, possibly for HLA-related reasons. A great number of expanded lesional clones endured in scalp and blood during tofacitinib.

This clone turned up a few times. Its specificity is not known. Treatment denoted: oral pan-JAK inhibitor, 5-10 mg twice daily. This CDR3 region has 15 residues. V lost 6 bases to trimming and J lost 3 bases, with 17 bases between them. Germline values: CDR1 SEHNR, CDR2 FQNEAQ (reference sequence). As the sequencing template, cDNA was produced by extracting RNA and reverse transcribing it. Assay: immunoSEQ multiplex PCR; the TCRdb copy retains only in-frame clones and omits some. The sample includes some 170,000 clones, roughly 50% of them seen just once. The receptor was derived from a human donor with alopecia areata. This chain connects TRBV7-9 to TRBJ2-5; tentative D call: TRBD1 (6 bases). Sequences were derived from CD4+ T cells sorted from blood, sampled at roughly week 58, from a patient treated with tofacitinib. CDR3 bases: TGTGCCAGCAGGCATCAGGGGTCTTCCAAAGAGACCCAGTACTTC. Translation: CASRHQGSSKETQYF.